A single sample is the source of the 8 T cell receptor beta chains below, sequenced in a study of T cells in Graves' hyperthyroidism and ophthalmopathy. Amplified TCR beta CDR3 regions came from RNA transcripts. HTBI primers were the set used in a first-round RT-PCR of the TCR CDR3. TCRdb passed the multiplex PCR reads through MiXCR, listing each CDR3 protein once. This table has about 570,000 distinct CDR3 sequences, 12% to 15% appearing once. The sequenced sample was blood. The receptors were gathered from a middle-aged woman with Graves' hyperthyroidism.

V usage is TRBV20-1 and J usage is TRBJ1-1, with no clear D. In germline, CDR1 is DFQATT, CDR2 SNEGSKA (reference sequence). Trimming removed 1 base at V and 0 bases at J, with 9 bases between. The CDR3 has 14 residues. The CDR3 DNA reads as TGCAGTGCTAGAGTATCGAGTGTGAACACTGAAGCTTTCTTT. Translating gives CSARVSSVNTEAFF.

This clonotype came up a few times. The chain employs TRBV5-4 and TRBJ2-5, with D unresolved. The CDR3 spans 14 residues. The V end was cut by 1 base, the J end by 5 bases, with 12 bases between. Germline CDR1 SGHNT, CDR2 YYREEE (reference sequence). Here the CDR3 DNA reads TGTGCCAGCAGCTTGTTTGTTTCCGGTGAGACCCAGTACTTC. This encodes CASSLFVSGETQYF.

In this sample, this clonotype turned up a few times. The chain employs TRBV28 and TRBJ2-1; D ambiguous. CDR3 size: 10 residues. The V gene lost 4 bases and the J gene lost 9 bases, with 4 bases spanning the gap. Looked up from germline, CDR1 is MDHEN and CDR2 is SYDVKM. CDR3 bases: TGTGCCAGCAGTTCGGTTGAGCAGTTCTTC. It encodes CASSSVEQFF.

Ten or more counts support this clonotype. The J gene is TRBJ1-4, the V gene TRBV12-3 or TRBV12-4; D possibly corresponds to TRBD1 (6 bases). Trimming took 3 bases from V and 5 from J, leaving 19 bases between them. The CDR3 length is 17 residues. The CDR3 region is CASSFSSFGQQNEKLFF. CDR3 in DNA: TGTGCCAGCAGTTTTTCTTCGTTCGGACAGCAGAATGAAAAACTGTTTTTT.

A note on this clonotype: Since a much larger clone is just one base distant, this may be a read error. The chain carries TRBV7-2 and TRBJ2-7; D gene unclear. Trimming removed 1 base at V and 2 bases at J, with 9 bases between. Germline V CDR1 and CDR2: SGHTA, FQGNSA. The CDR3 consists of 14 residues. For the CDR3, the DNA is TGTGCCAGCAGCTTAGAACGGGTCACCTACGAGCAGTACTTC. Protein sequence: CASSLERVTYEQYF.

This clonotype was counted ten times or more. This chain connects TRBV2 to TRBJ1-1, with a weak D call TRBD1 (6 bases). V was cut by 7 bases and J by 3 bases, with 12 bases left in between. CDR3 length: 13 amino acids. The V gene's germline CDR1 is SNHLY and CDR2 FYNNEI. The DNA for the CDR3 is TGTGCCAGCAAAACACAGGGTGACACTGAAGCTTTCTTT. It translates to CASKTQGDTEAFF.

This clonotype was seen a handful of times. This chain joins TRBV9 and TRBJ2-3; no reliable D call. The CDR3 consists of 15 residues. Looked up from germline, CDR1 is SGDLS and CDR2 is YYNGEE. Trimming removed 0 bases at V and 8 bases at J, with 16 bases between. CDR3 amino acids: CASSVADSATITQYF. The CDR3 DNA follows: TGTGCCAGCAGCGTAGCTGACTCTGCCACAATTACGCAGTATTTT.

This clonotype was seen a handful of times. The J gene is TRBJ2-7, the V gene TRBV9; D may correspond to TRBD1 or TRBD2 (6 bases each). Between the trimmed V and J ends, which lost 4 bases and 4 bases, there was a span of 18 bases. CDR1 and CDR2 (germline): SGDLS, YYNGEE. The length of the CDR3 is 15 residues. The CDR3 reads CASSPRRGEAYEQYF. The CDR3 DNA reads TGTGCCAGCAGCCCTCGTAGGGGGGAGGCGTACGAGCAGTACTTC.